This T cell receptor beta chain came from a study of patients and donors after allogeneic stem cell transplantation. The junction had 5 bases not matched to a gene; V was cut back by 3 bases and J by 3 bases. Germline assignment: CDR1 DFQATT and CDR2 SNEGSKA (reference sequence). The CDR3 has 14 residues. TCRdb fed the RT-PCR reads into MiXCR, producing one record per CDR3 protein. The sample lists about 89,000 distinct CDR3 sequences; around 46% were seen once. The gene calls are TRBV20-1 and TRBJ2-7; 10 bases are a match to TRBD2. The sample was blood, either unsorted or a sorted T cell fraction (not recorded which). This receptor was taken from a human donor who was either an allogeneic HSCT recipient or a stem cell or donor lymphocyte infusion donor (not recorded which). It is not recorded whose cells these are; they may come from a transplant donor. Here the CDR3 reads CSASRASGGYEQYF. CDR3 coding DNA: TGCAGTGCTAGTAGGGCTAGCGGGGGCTACGAGCAGTACTTC.